This T cell receptor (beta chain) was captured by sequencing in a study of Graves' ophthalmopathy and Graves' hyperthyroidism. The study, taken as a whole, reports: The model predicted ophthalmopathy progression with 60% to 71% sensitivity and 72.22% specificity.

The CDR3 spans 14 residues. CDR1 is LGHDT, CDR2 YNNKEL, per germline (reference sequence). Trimming took 0 bases from V and 0 from J, leaving 5 bases between them. Patients with other autoimmune diseases, uncontrolled infections, pregnancy or lactation were excluded. Amplification targeted the TCR beta CDR3 regions, with RNA transcripts as the source material. RT-PCR in the first round used HTBI primers; a second-round multiplex PCR followed. TCRdb itself ran the multiplex PCR reads through MiXCR, one entry per CDR3 protein. This sample has about 1.1 million distinct CDR3 sequences; roughly 35% occur once, and the top ten carry 11%. This clonotype was found a few times. Its antigen remains unknown.

The sequenced sample consisted of peripheral blood or thyroid tissue (not recorded which). This sequence joins TRBV3-1 and TRBJ1-1; D remains ambiguous. The sequence derives from an adult man with Graves' hyperthyroidism. CDR3 residues: CASSQDGMNTEAFF. The DNA of the CDR3 is TGTGCCAGCAGCCAAGACGGCATGAACACTGAAGCTTTCTTT.